This T cell receptor (beta chain) comes out of a study of T-cell reconstitution after alpha-beta-depleted transplantation in children. It was with unique molecular identifiers that the TCRbeta library was prepared. TCRdb called the PCR reads again in MiXCR, with one record for every CDR3 protein. The sample holds around 72,000 distinct CDR3 sequences, roughly 5.2% seen once. V shed 3 bases and J 3 bases; nucleotides not matched to a gene: 8. Germline V lookup: CDR1 SEHNR, CDR2 FQNEAQ (reference sequence). The CDR3 is 16 amino acids. This clonotype was found many times. The sequence was collected from a boy under two years old who had a stem cell transplant for acute myeloid leukemia, so the T cells may come from the graft donor. V is TRBV7-9 and J is TRBJ2-3, with 8 bases lining up with TRBD1. The sequencing used PBMCs, mostly from graft donor cells, collected 180 days after TCRalphabeta/CD19-depleted stem cell transplant. The CDR3 spells CASSFYSTGGTDTQYF. The CDR3 bases are TGTGCCAGCAGCTTTTATTCCACAGGGGGTACAGATACGCAGTATTTT.